This entry features one TCR beta chain sequence. There are a few counts of this clonotype. This receptor's antigen is unknown. Per-base qualities were not stored, and no clone one base away is much larger. Sequenced on an Illumina NovaSeq 6000. TCRalpha and TCRbeta cDNA libraries were constructed by 5'RACE with constant-segment primers, with sample barcodes and unique molecular identifiers being introduced. RNA was extracted from every sample with Trizol reagent. Amplification of the libraries took two PCR steps, and the second step added a second sample barcode plus Illumina TruSeq adapters. Sequencing of libraries was performed on an Illumina NovaSeq with 2 x 150 bp paired-end reads. The paper's data handling went like this. Demultiplexing of reads and collapsing into UMI-guided consensus sequences were performed with migec v1.2.7. Using mixcr v2.1.11, the UMI consensuses were aligned to TRA and TRB V and J templates and assembled into clonotypes. Expanded or contracted clonotypes were those called significant by both edgeR and NoisET, with noise models trained on biological replicates. For edgeR calls, the cutoffs were a false discovery rate-adjusted p below 0.01 and a log2 fold-change threshold of 1. As an exploratory analysis of dynamics, max-normalized trajectories of the 1000 most abundant clonotypes were examined by PCA with hierarchical clustering. Each responding clone was given a CD4 or CD8 phenotype based on the CD4+ and CD8+ repertoires, which had been sequenced separately. TCRdb reanalyzed the raw reads on its own, using fastp at Q25 for trimming and MiXCR for clone calling, and kept in-frame beta chains. Merged by CDR3 protein, the rows form single entries marked with the most common genes and DNA. The V and J calls were determined by TCRdb, not by the authors. Counted in this sample were some 200,000 distinct CDR3 sequences; around 9.1% of them appeared once. The ten most abundant clones make up 3.5% to 4% of the sample.

From the cysteine through the phenylalanine, the CDR3 covers 17 amino acids. Of the read, only the CDR3 DNA is kept; its 51 bases are in frame from base 1. Based on the germline V gene, the CDR1 and CDR2 sequences are SGDLS and YYNGEE. V and J are trimmed by 0 bases and 4 bases, and the gene matches miss 6 bases of the junction. Ficoll-Paque density gradient centrifugation was the method used to isolate PBMCs. This entry comes from a study of T-cell memory formation after mild COVID-19 (dated by TCRdb to the early 2020s). Regarding the study in general: TCR sequence clusters from the two donors were found to be largely donor specific. In a couple of donors, T-cell clones that expanded and contracted after mild COVID-19 were tracked by sequencing TCRalpha and TCRbeta repertoires over time. The cohort comprised two young, previously healthy adult volunteers, one female and one male. Broader findings and caveats from the paper: The detection of some responding clones in pre-infection memory suggests that pre-existing cross-reactive memory T cells joined the SARS-CoV-2 response. The study covered only a couple of mild cases, and larger cohorts including severe cases with pre-infection samples were considered necessary. The second-wave clones that peaked on day 37 were not confirmed to be SARS-CoV-2 specific. Clones contracting from day 15 to 85 had balanced CD4/CD8 phenotypes, while a second wave expanding from day 15 to 37 was biased towards CD4+. Contracting CD4+ clones were located mainly in the CM and EM memory subsets, whereas CD8+ clones were found to be enriched in EMRA.

The chain links TRBV9 with TRBJ2-3, with 12 bases matching TRBD2. Sequencing was done on a sample of PBMCs or a T cell subset sorted from them (not recorded which). This TCR derives from a man younger than 30 who had mild COVID-19 (a few samples of this study predate the infection). The sample titles of this study are shuffled in the database, so cell type and time point are left out; the donor was told from shared clones. DNA sequence: TGTGCCAGCAGCGTAGCCCTAGCGGGGGGGCCCCCAGATACGCAGTATTTT. This translates into CASSVALAGGPPDTQYF.